The clone carrying this T cell receptor beta chain appeared a few times. Generated by immunoSEQ multiplex PCR, the TCRdb table keeps only in-frame clones and is missing some. This sample yields roughly 320,000 clones, of which roughly 80% are seen a single time; 2% to 2.5% belongs to the top ten. V lost 0 bases to trimming and J lost 6 bases, with 9 bases between them. Per germline, CDR1 SGHRS and CDR2 YFSETQ. The CDR3 contains 13 residues. The sample originates from a study of Ad26.COV2.S vaccination and SARS-CoV-2 variants. Treatment defined: 19 received Ad26.COV2.S at low or high dose, single or two shots; about five received placebo; per-sample allocation not given. Sampling happened 63 days after the first vaccine or placebo injection.

This TCR was recovered from a person aged 18-65 years who received the Ad26.COV2.S COVID-19 vaccine or a placebo. The chain joins TRBV5-1 to TRBJ1-1, with D hard to call. The material sequenced was peripheral blood, taken in a trial of Ad26.COV2.S vaccine versus placebo. The CDR3: CASSLAGRSEAFF. CDR3 coding DNA: TGCGCCAGCAGCTTGGCCGGGCGCTCTGAAGCTTTCTTT.